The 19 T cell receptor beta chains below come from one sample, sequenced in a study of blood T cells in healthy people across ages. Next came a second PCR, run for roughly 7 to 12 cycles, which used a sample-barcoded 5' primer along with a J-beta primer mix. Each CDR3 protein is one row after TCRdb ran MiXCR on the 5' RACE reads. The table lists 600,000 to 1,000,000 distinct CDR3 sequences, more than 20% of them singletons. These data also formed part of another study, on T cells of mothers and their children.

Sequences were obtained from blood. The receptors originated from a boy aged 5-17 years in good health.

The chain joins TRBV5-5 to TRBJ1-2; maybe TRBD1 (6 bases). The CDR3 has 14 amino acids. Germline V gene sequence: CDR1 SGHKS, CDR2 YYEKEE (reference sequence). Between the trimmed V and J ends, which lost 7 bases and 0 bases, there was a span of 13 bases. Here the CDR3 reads CASFKQGTNYGYTF. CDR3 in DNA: TGTGCCAGCTTCAAACAGGGAACTAACTATGGCTACACCTTC.

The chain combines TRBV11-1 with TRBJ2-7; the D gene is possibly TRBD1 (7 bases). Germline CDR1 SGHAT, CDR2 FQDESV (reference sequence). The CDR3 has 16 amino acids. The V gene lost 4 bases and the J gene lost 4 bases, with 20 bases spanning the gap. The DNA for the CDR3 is TGTGCCAGCAGCTGGACAGGCGGGACCGTACCTTACGAGCAGTACTTC. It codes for CASSWTGGTVPYEQYF.

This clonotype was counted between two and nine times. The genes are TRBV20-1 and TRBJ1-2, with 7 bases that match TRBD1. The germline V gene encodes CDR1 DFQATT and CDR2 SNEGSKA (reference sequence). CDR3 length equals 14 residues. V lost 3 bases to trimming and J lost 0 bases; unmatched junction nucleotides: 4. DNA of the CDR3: TGCAGTGCTAGGGACAGGACCTCTAACTATGGCTACACCTTC. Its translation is CSARDRTSNYGYTF.

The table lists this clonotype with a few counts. The CDR3 is CASSYLNVQPQHF. The CDR3 DNA follows: TGTGCCAGCAGTTACCTCAATGTCCAGCCCCAGCATTTT. V usage is TRBV6-2 or TRBV6-3 and J usage is TRBJ1-5; no clear D. Between the trimmed V and J ends, which lost 2 bases and 7 bases, there was a span of 9 bases. Germline assignment: CDR1 MNHEY and CDR2 SVGEGT. The CDR3 totals 13 residues.

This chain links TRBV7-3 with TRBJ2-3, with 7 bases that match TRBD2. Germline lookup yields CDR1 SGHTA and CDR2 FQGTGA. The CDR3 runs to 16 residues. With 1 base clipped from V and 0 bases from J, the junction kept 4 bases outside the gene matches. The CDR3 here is CASSLIAGVSTDTQYF. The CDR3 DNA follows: TGTGCCAGCAGCTTAATCGCGGGAGTCAGCACAGATACGCAGTATTTT.

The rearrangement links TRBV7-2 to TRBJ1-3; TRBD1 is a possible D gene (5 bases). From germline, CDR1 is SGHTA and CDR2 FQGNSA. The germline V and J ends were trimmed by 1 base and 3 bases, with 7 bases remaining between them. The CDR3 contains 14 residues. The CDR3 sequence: CASSLEGFGNTIYF. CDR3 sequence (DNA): TGTGCCAGCAGCTTAGAGGGGTTTGGAAACACCATATATTTT.

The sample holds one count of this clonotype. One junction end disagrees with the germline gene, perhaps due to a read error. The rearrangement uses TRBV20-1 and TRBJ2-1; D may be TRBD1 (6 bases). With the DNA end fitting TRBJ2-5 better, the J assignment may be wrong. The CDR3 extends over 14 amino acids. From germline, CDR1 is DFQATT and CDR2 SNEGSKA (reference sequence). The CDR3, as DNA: TGTAGTGCTAGACAGGTCGGAGGCCCGGAGACCCAGTACTTC. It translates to CSARQVGGPETQYF.

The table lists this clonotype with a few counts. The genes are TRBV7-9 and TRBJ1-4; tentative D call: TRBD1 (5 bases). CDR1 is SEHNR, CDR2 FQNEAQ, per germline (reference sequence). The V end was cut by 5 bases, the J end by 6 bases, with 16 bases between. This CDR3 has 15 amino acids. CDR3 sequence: CASSPGTPGDEKLFF. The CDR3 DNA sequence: TGTGCCAGCAGCCCCGGGACCCCGGGCGATGAAAAACTGTTTTTT.

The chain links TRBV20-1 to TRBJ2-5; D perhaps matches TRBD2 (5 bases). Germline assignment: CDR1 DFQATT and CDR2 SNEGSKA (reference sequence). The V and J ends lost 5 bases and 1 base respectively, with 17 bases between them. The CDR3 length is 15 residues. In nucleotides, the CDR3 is TGCAGTGCTCCAGGCGGTGGGAGCACCCAAGAGACCCAGTACTTC. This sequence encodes CSAPGGGSTQETQYF.

Written as DNA, the CDR3 is TGTGCCAGCAGCTACCCCCGGGCTCCGGCCAGGGGGACAGATACGCAGTATTTT. Encoded protein: CASSYPRAPARGTDTQYF. The chain uses TRBV7-2 and TRBJ2-3; 7 nucleotides align to TRBD1. The CDR3 runs to 18 residues. The V segment lost 4 bases and the J segment 3 bases; nucleotides outside the gene matches: 16. Germline CDR1 SGHTA, CDR2 FQGNSA.

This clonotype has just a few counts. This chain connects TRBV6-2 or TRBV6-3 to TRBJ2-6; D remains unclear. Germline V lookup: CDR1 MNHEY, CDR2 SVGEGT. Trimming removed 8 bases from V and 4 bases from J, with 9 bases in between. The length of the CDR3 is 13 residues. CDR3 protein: CASDTFGANVLTF. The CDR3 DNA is TGTGCCAGCGACACATTCGGGGCCAACGTCCTGACTTTC.

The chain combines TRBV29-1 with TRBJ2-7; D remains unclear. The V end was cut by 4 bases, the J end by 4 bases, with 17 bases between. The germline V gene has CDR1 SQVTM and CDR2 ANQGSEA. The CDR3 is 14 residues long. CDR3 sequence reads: CSVAGLGLGYEQYF. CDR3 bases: TGCAGCGTTGCCGGGTTGGGCCTAGGGTACGAGCAGTACTTC.

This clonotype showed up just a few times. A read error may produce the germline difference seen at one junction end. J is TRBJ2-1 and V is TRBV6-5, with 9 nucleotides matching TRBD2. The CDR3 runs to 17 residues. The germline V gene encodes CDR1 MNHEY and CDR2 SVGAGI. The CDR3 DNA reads TGTGCCAGCAGTTACTCGCTAGCGGGGTTTTGGTCCTACGAGCAATACTTC. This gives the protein CASSYSLAGFWSYEQYF.

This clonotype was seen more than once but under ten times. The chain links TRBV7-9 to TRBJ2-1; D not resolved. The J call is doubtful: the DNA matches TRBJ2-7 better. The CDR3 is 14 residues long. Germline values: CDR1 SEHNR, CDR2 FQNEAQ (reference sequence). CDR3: CASSLDMEIYEQYF. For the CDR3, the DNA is TGTGCCAGCAGCTTAGATATGGAAATCTACGAGCAGTACTTC.

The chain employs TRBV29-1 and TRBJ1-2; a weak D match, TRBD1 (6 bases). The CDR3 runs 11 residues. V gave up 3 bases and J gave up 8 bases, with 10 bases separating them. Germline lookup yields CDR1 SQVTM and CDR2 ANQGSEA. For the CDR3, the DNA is TGCAGCGTTGAGGACAGACGAGGCTACACCTTC. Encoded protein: CSVEDRRGYTF.

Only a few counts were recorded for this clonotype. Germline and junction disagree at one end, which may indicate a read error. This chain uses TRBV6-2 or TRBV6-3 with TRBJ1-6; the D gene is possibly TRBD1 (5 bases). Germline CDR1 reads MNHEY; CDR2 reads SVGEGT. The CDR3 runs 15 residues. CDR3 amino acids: CASSWLGTPNSPLRF. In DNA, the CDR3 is TGTGCCAGCAGTTGGTTGGGGACGCCGAATTCACCCCTCCGCTTT.

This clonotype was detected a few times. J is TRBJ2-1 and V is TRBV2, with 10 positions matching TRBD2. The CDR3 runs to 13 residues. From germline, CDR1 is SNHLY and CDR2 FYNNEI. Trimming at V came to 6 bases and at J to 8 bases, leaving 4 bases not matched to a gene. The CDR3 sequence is CASRTSGNDEQFF. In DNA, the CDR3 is TGTGCCAGCAGAACTAGCGGGAATGATGAGCAGTTCTTC.

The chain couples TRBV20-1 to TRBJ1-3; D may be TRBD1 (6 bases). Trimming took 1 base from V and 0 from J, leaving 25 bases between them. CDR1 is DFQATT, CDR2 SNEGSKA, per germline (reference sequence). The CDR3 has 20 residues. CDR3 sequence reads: CSARAQTEGDKLSSGNTIYF. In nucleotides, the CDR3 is TGCAGTGCTAGAGCCCAAACCGAGGGGGACAAACTGAGCTCTGGAAACACCATATATTTT.

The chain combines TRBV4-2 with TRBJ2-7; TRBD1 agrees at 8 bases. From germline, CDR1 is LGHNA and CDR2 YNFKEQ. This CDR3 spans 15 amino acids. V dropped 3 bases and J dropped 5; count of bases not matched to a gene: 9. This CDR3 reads CASSHGQGGSNEQYF. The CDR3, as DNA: TGTGCCAGCAGCCATGGACAGGGAGGTAGCAACGAGCAGTACTTC.